The rows below give T cell receptor beta chains drawn from one sample of a study of T cells in Graves' hyperthyroidism and ophthalmopathy. TCRdb passed the multiplex PCR reads through MiXCR, listing each CDR3 protein once. In the table there are about 260,000 distinct CDR3 sequences, about 20% of which are singletons. Sequencing was performed on blood. Every receptor here comes from a man aged 25 to 40 with Graves' ophthalmopathy. Both conserved end residues are part of each CDR3. A D gene is named only where the DNA matches it firmly. Expanded clones get a size class; other rows say once, few or many, or leave the size out.

TRBJ2-3	-	TRBV7-7	-	TGTGCTAGCAGCTTACAGGGTAACACAGATACGCAGTATTTT	CASSLQGNTDTQYF
TRBJ1-2	-	TRBV20-1	TRBD1	TGCAGTGCTAGAGAAAAGGGACAGGCCCTTCGTGGCTACACCTTC	CSAREKGQALRGYTF
TRBJ2-1	many	TRBV11-2	-	TGTGCCAGCAGCTTAGTAGACCCCAGCCCCTACAATGAGCAGTTCTTC	CASSLVDPSPYNEQFF
TRBJ2-5	few	TRBV7-6	-	TGTGCCAGCAGCTTAGAGAGGTTAGAGACCCAGTACTTC	CASSLERLETQYF
TRBJ2-7	many	TRBV27	TRBD1	TGTGCCAGCAGTTTAACCGGGACAGGGGTTTATGAGCAGTACTTC	CASSLTGTGVYEQYF
TRBJ1-2	many	TRBV24-1	TRBD1	TGTGCCACCAGTGATTCCACCGGACAGGGCCTCTATGGCTACACCTTC	CATSDSTGQGLYGYTF
TRBJ2-3	few	TRBV5-1	-	TGCGCCAGCAGCAAGGACAGAAGCACAGATACGCAGTATTTT	CASSKDRSTDTQYF
TRBJ2-5	few	TRBV6-6	TRBD2	TGTGCCAGCAGTTACATAGCGGGAGGGCAAGAGACCCAGTACTTC	CASSYIAGGQETQYF
TRBJ1-1	many	TRBV20-1	-	TGCAGTGCTAGAGATGCAGGGAAAGGGGGCACTGAAGCTTTCTTT	CSARDAGKGGTEAFF
TRBJ2-7	few	TRBV5-1	-	TGCGCCAGCAGGTCAAGGTCAGCGGGTACCTACGAGCAGTACTTC	CASRSRSAGTYEQYF
TRBJ1-1	many	TRBV3-1	-	TGTGCCAGCAGCCCGAAAGGGGCGCTCACTGAAGCTTTCTTT	CASSPKGALTEAFF
TRBJ2-1	-	TRBV2	TRBD2	TGTGCCAGGGGGGGGACTAGCGGGAGTTTAAATGAGCAGTTCTTC	CARGGTSGSLNEQFF
TRBJ1-6	many	TRBV2	-	TGTGCCAGCAATGCATTGGAGTCACCCCTCCACTTT	CASNALESPLHF
TRBJ1-1	-	TRBV5-5	-	TGTGCCAGCAGCTTGCAGATCCGCAGCACTGAAGCTTTCTTT	CASSLQIRSTEAFF
TRBJ1-6	many	TRBV11-2	-	TGTGCCAGCAGCAATAGACCCGGCGTGCCTAATTCACCCCTCCACTTT	CASSNRPGVPNSPLHF
TRBJ2-2	-	TRBV27	TRBD1	TGTGCCAGCAGTTCAGGACAGGGGGCGAGCACCGGGGAGCTGTTTTTT	CASSSGQGASTGELFF
TRBJ2-5	many	TRBV12-3/TRBV12-4	TRBD2	TGTGCCAGCACCTTAAGAGGGGCTAGCGGGAGAGAGACCCAGTACTTC	CASTLRGASGRETQYF
TRBJ1-1	-	TRBV6-5	-	TGTGCCAGCAGTTGGGGTACCCCGAGCACTGAAGCTTTCTTT	CASSWGTPSTEAFF
TRBJ2-7	-	TRBV5-1	-	TGCGCCAGCAGCTTGGTAGGTAGGGGGATGGACGAGCAGTACTTC	CASSLVGRGMDEQYF
TRBJ1-1	-	TRBV19	TRBD1	TGTGCCAGTAAGGTGGACAGGGACACTGAAGCTTTCTTT	CASKVDRDTEAFF
TRBJ1-6	-	TRBV5-5	-	TGTGCCAGCAGACGGGGGAGTTCCTATAATTCACCCCTCCACTTT	CASRRGSSYNSPLHF
TRBJ2-2	-	TRBV6-2/TRBV6-3	TRBD2	TGTGCCAGCAGTTACTCTGGACTAGCGGGAGGGGAGCTGTTTTTT	CASSYSGLAGGELFF